The present T cell receptor (beta chain) was sequenced within a study of blood T cell repertoires in COVID-19. Overall study context: Material from acute and convalescent COVID-19 was sourced from the United States, Italy and Spain. In each case, the material was cDNA or gDNA derived from T cells, B-cell-depleted T cells, or PBMCs.

The V and J ends lost 1 base and 8 bases, in that order; junction bases with no gene match: 4. CDR3 length: 13 residues. CDR1 and CDR2 (germline): SEHNR, FQNEAQ (reference sequence). In the study's own analysis: Estimates of nucleated cell counts were drawn from the amplification of reference gene primers. The protocol was immunoSEQ multiplex PCR, while the TCRdb copy is restricted to in-frame clones and leaves out a portion. V, J and clone size derive from that table, while D and trimming were established from the DNA sequence. The sample lists about 12,000 clones; 85% to 95% were seen once. Sequenced input: peripheral blood. The J gene is TRBJ1-2, the V gene TRBV7-9, with 7 nucleotides matching TRBD1. The TCR originated in a woman in her 70s with active COVID-19. CDR3 residues: CASSLEQGYGYTF. Written as DNA, the CDR3 is TGTGCCAGCAGCTTAGAACAGGGGTACGGCTACACCTTC.